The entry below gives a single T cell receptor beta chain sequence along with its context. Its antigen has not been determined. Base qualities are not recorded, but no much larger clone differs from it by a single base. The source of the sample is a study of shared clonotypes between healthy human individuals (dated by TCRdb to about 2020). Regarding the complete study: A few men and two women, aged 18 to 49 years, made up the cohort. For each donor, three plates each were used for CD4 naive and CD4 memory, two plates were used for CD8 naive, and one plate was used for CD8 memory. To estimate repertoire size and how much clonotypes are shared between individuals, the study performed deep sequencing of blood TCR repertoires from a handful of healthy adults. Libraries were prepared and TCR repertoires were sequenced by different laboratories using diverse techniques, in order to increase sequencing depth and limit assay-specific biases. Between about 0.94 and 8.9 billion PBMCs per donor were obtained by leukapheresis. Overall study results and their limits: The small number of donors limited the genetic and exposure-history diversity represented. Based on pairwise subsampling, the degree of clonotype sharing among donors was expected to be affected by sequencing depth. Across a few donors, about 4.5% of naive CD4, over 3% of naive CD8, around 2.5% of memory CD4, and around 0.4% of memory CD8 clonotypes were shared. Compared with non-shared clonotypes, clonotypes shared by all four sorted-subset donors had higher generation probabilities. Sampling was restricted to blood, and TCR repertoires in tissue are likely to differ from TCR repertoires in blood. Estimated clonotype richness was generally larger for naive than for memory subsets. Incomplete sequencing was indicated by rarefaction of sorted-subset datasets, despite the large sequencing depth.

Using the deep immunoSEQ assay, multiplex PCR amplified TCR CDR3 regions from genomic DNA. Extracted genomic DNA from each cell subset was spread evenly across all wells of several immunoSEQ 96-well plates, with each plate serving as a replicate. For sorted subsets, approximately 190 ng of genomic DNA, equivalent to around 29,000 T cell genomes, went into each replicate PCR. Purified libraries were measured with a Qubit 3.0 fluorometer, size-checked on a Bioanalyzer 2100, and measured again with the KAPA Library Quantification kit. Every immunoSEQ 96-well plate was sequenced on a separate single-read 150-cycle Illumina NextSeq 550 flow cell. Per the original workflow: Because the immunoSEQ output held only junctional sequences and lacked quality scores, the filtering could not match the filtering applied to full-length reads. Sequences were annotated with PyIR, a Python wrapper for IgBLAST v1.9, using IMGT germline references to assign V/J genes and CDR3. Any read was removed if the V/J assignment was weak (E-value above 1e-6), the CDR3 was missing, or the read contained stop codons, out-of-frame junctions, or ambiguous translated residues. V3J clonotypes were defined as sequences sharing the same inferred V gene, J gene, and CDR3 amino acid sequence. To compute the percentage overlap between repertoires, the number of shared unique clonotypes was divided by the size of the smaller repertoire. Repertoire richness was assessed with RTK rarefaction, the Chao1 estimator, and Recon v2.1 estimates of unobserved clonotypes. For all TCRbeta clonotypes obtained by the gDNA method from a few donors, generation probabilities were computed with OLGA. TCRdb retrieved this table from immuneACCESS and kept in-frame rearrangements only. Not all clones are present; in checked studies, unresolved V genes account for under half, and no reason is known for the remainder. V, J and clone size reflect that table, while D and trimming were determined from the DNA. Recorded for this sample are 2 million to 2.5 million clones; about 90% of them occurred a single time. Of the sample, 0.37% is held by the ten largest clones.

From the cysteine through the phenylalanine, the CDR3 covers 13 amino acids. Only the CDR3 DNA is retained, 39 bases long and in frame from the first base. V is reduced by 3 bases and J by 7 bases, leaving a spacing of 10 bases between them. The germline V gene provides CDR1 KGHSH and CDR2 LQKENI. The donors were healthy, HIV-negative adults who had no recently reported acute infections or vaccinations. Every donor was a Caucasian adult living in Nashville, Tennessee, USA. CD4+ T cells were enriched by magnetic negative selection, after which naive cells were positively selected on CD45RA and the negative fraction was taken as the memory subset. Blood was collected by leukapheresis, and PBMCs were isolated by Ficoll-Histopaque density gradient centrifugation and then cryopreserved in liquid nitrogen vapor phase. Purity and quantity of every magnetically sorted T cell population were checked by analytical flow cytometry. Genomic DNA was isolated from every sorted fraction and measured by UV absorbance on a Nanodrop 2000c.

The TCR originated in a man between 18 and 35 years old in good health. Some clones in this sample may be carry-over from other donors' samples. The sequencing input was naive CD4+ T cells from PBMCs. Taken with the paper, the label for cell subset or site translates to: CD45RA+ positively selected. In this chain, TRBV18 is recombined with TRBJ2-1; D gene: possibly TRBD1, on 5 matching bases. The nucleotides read TGTGCCAGCTCACCGTCACAGGCAAATGAGCAGTTCTTC. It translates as CASSPSQANEQFF.